What follows is one T cell receptor beta chain and its context. These data belong to a study of blood T cell repertoires in COVID-19. Only in-frame clones appear in the TCRdb table, and some are missing; sequencing was by immunoSEQ multiplex PCR. The sample records 350,000 to 400,000 clones, approximately 89% being singletons. The clonotype was recovered from a woman younger than 45 who had recovered from COVID-19. Specimen: PBMCs or T cells enriched from blood (not recorded which).

Here the CDR3 reads CATSRRDRIINNEQFF. The DNA of the CDR3 is TGTGCCACCAGCAGGCGGGACAGGATAATAAACAATGAGCAGTTCTTC. This chain joins TRBV15 and TRBJ2-1; 8 positions match TRBD1. Germline V gives CDR1 LNHNV, CDR2 YYDKDF (reference sequence). V lost 3 bases and J lost 5; bases outside the gene matches: 9. The length of the CDR3 is 16 residues.